This TCR beta chain originates from a study of T cells after yellow fever vaccination. The study, taken as a whole, reports: Weaker, the secondary response peaked sooner, at day 5 versus 15.

In this sample, this clonotype turned up many times. No antigen is known for it. TCRdb analysed the 5' RACE reads with MiXCR anew, one entry per CDR3 protein. This sample carries a few hundred thousand distinct CDR3 sequences, approximately 8% of them seen once, and the ten largest clones take around 3.4%. V lost 3 bases and J lost 11, with 11 bases in between. CDR3 length: 13 amino acids. Germline V CDR1 and CDR2: SGHTA, FQGNSA. Sequenced here: CD4+ T cells sorted from PBMCs, sampled 5 days after the yellow fever booster vaccination. The TCR sequence derives from a man between 18 and 35 years old who received the YFV17D yellow fever vaccine. This chain links TRBV7-2 with TRBJ1-6; possible D gene TRBD1, 6 bases. The CDR3: CASSFRGKAPLHF. The CDR3 DNA reads as TGTGCCAGCAGCTTCAGGGGTAAGGCACCCCTCCACTTT.